The 18 T cell receptor beta chains listed next were all sequenced from one sample in a study of blood T cell repertoires in COVID-19 (dated by TCRdb to the early 2020s). The library was generated by the immunoSEQ multiplex PCR assay. Sourced from immuneACCESS, this table was stored by TCRdb with only in-frame sequences that have V and J called. A share of the clones is absent; for the studies checked, an unresolved V gene accounts for under half, and the remainder has no known explanation. The sample records roughly 250,000 clones, 75% to 85% of which are singletons. 12% of the sample is taken by the ten largest. Material for sequencing was peripheral blood. Receptors originate from a woman aged 55-70 years with active or convalescent COVID-19.

This clone came up a few times. This chain joins TRBV5-1 and TRBJ1-6; TRBD1 agrees at 8 bases. V lost 2 bases to trimming and J lost 7 bases; unmatched junction nucleotides: 5. The CDR3 is made up of 15 amino acids. Germline CDR1 SGHRS, CDR2 YFSETQ. The CDR3 bases are TGCGCCAGCAGCTTATGGGACAGGACAAATTCACCCCTCCACTTT. It is translated as CASSLWDRTNSPLHF.

V usage is TRBV19 and J usage is TRBJ2-5, with TRBD1 matching 8 bases. The CDR3 covers 16 residues. V gave up 5 bases and J gave up 2 bases; unmatched junction bases: 10. The germline V gene encodes CDR1 LNHDA and CDR2 SQIVND (reference sequence). CDR3 nucleotide sequence: TGTGCCAGTAGTTCCTCCGGGACAGGCGTTCAAGAGACCCAGTACTTC. Translated: CASSSSGTGVQETQYF.

The rearrangement joins TRBV7-9 to TRBJ1-2; 12 nucleotides match TRBD1. CDR1 is SEHNR and CDR2 is FQNEAQ in the germline V gene (reference sequence). The CDR3 is 19 amino acids. V shed 1 base and J 4 bases; nucleotides not matched to a gene: 13. CDR3 DNA: TGTGCCAGCAGCTTAGGGCGGGACAGGGGGCCTACCGGTGTCTATGGCTACACCTTC. It is translated as CASSLGRDRGPTGVYGYTF.

The rearrangement links TRBV7-7 to TRBJ2-1; TRBD2 aligns across 14 bases. The CDR3 has 15 amino acids. The ends lost 5 bases at V and 7 bases at J; junction bases unmatched: 4. Germline CDR1 and CDR2: SSHAT and FNYEAQ (reference sequence). Here the CDR3 reads CASSRTSGGSNEQFF. In DNA form, the CDR3 reads TGTGCCAGCAGCCGGACTAGCGGGGGGAGTAATGAGCAGTTCTTC.

The CDR3 sequence: CASSPRTSGGPTDTQYF. CDR3 DNA: TGTGCCAGCAGCCCCCGGACTAGCGGGGGCCCCACAGATACGCAGTATTTT. The rearrangement uses TRBV7-2 and TRBJ2-3, with TRBD2 identical over 13 bases. There are 17 residues in the CDR3. Losses at the gene ends were 5 bases for V and 2 bases for J; bases not matched to a gene: 7. From germline, CDR1 is SGHTA and CDR2 FQGNSA. Full variable domain (outside the CDR3, taken from reference TRBV7-2 and TRBJ2-3): GAGVSQSPSNKVTEKGKDVELRCDPISGHTALYWYRQSLGQGLEFLIYFQGNSAPDKSGLPSDRFSAERTGGSVSTLTIQRTQQEDSAVYLCASSPRTSGGPTDTQYFGPGTRLTVL.

The rearrangement links TRBV18 to TRBJ1-5, with D hard to call. Germline V gene lookup returns CDR1 KGHSH and CDR2 LQKENI. V lost 3 bases and J lost 1, with 10 bases in between. The CDR3 spans 15 residues. The CDR3 is CASSPGSQSNQPQHF. In DNA form, the CDR3 reads TGTGCCAGCTCACCGGGCTCACAGAGCAATCAGCCCCAGCATTTT.

This clone came up once. The rearrangement links TRBV9 to TRBJ2-3; 9 bases fit TRBD2. Unmatched junction bases numbered 7, after V lost 0 bases and J lost 5 bases. The length of the CDR3 is 16 residues. Germline V CDR1 and CDR2: SGDLS, YYNGEE. The CDR3 coding sequence is TGTGCCAGCAGCGTAGGTCGTAGCGGGGGCGGAGATACGCAGTATTTT. It yields the protein CASSVGRSGGGDTQYF.

V and J are TRBV4-1 and TRBJ1-2; no firm D call. This CDR3 comprises 11 residues. V lost 2 bases to trimming and J lost 8 bases, with 6 bases between them. From germline, CDR1 is MGHRA and CDR2 YSYEKL. The CDR3 spells CASSQKSGYTF. CDR3 coding DNA: TGCGCCAGCAGCCAAAAATCGGGCTACACCTTC.

This clone has only one observation. The chain joins TRBV4-3 to TRBJ2-3, with 15 bases identical to TRBD2. The V segment lost 4 bases and the J segment 3 bases; nucleotides outside the gene matches: 8. Germline V gene sequence: CDR1 LGHNA, CDR2 YSLEER. CDR3 length: 18 residues. DNA for the CDR3: TGCGCCAGCAGCCCTGGACTAGCGGGGGGGCCAGGGACAGATACGCAGTATTTT. This translates into CASSPGLAGGPGTDTQYF.

The chain uses TRBV6-6 and TRBJ1-2, with 7 bases identical to TRBD1. Germline V gene sequence: CDR1 MNHNY, CDR2 SVGAGI (reference sequence). V trimming: 5 bases; J trimming: 2 bases; junction bases outside the gene matches: 2. The CDR3 runs to 13 residues. The CDR3 bases are TGTGCCAGCAGTCTCAGGGGGAACTATGGCTACACCTTC. Protein sequence: CASSLRGNYGYTF.

This clone was picked up one time. The chain carries TRBV5-6 and TRBJ1-5; D unresolved. This CDR3 is 13 amino acids long. Germline V gives CDR1 SGHDT, CDR2 YYEEEE. V was trimmed by 0 bases and J by 12 bases, leaving 13 bases between them. Written as DNA, the CDR3 is TGTGCCAGCAGCTTGGTGGGCAGTGGGCGCCAGCATTTT. It yields the protein CASSLVGSGRQHF.

The chain recombines TRBV4-1 with TRBJ2-5; 10 bases map to TRBD2. CDR1 is MGHRA, CDR2 YSYEKL, per germline. The CDR3 has 15 amino acids. Losses at the gene ends were 6 bases for V and 1 base for J; bases not matched to a gene: 5. CDR3 DNA: TGCGCCAGCAGTCCAGCGGGGGGGCCCCAAGAGACCCAGTACTTC. Amino acids: CASSPAGGPQETQYF.

The chain is built from TRBV9 and TRBJ2-6; TRBD2 is a possible D gene (5 bases). CDR1 and CDR2 from the germline V gene are SGDLS and YYNGEE. Trimming left V 0 bases short and J 4 bases short, with 20 bases between. The CDR3 runs 19 residues. CDR3 nucleotides: TGTGCCAGCAGCGTAGCTCGGGGTCCCTCCGTATCGGGGGCCAACGTCCTGACTTTC. It codes for CASSVARGPSVSGANVLTF.

The V and J genes are TRBV30 and TRBJ1-3; D gene uncertain. From germline, CDR1 is GTSNPN and CDR2 SVGIG (reference sequence). This CDR3 region has 16 residues. Trimming left V 0 bases short and J 4 bases short, with 16 bases between. The CDR3 is CAWSVRGFTLGNTIYF. DNA for the CDR3: TGTGCCTGGAGTGTACGGGGTTTCACATTAGGAAACACCATATATTTT.

This clone was picked up one time. The genes are TRBV30 and TRBJ1-4; D might be TRBD1 (6 bases). The CDR3 is 21 residues long. Germline CDR1 reads GTSNPN; CDR2 reads SVGIG (reference sequence). With 0 bases removed from V and 3 bases from J, the gap between germline ends came to 29 bases. This CDR3 is CAWSVGLLQGSLVAANEKLFF. DNA of the CDR3: TGTGCCTGGAGTGTAGGTCTCTTGCAGGGGTCCTTGGTTGCAGCTAATGAAAAACTGTTTTTT.

The chain uses TRBV9 and TRBJ1-4; D call uncertain. Trimming left V 3 bases short and J 7 bases short, with 10 bases between. There are 13 residues in the CDR3. In germline, CDR1 is SGDLS, CDR2 YYNGEE. In DNA, the CDR3 is TGTGCCAGCAGCGGTCCCGGGAGTGAAAAACTGTTTTTT. Translated, it gives CASSGPGSEKLFF.

This clone was seen more than once but under ten times. This chain connects TRBV7-9 to TRBJ1-6; D is perhaps TRBD1 (5 bases). CDR1 is SEHNR, CDR2 FQNEAQ, per germline (reference sequence). V lost 1 base to trimming and J lost 5 bases, with 6 bases between them. This CDR3 is 14 amino acids long. The CDR3 spells CASSLGQNNSPLHF. The CDR3 bases are TGTGCCAGCAGCTTAGGACAGAATAATTCACCCCTCCACTTT.

The chain combines TRBV30 with TRBJ2-1; D not resolved. Trimming shortened V by 7 bases and J by 4 bases, and 8 bases separated the two germline ends. Per the germline V gene, CDR1 is GTSNPN and CDR2 is SVGIG (reference sequence). The CDR3 has 11 amino acids. The DNA of the CDR3 is TGTGCCTATAGCCTATACAATGAGCAGTTCTTC. Its protein product is CAYSLYNEQFF.